This T cell receptor beta chain was identified during a study of shared clonotypes between healthy human individuals. As regards this clone: As yet, its antigen is unknown.

Deep was the level at which the assay was run. The protocol was immunoSEQ multiplex PCR, while the TCRdb copy is restricted to in-frame clones and leaves out a portion. The sample has some 1,400,000 clones; about 96% are singletons. The CDR3 length is 13 residues. Trimming removed 3 bases from V and 7 bases from J, with 13 bases in between. Looked up from germline, CDR1 is SGDLS and CDR2 is YYNGEE. General study findings and limits: The genetic and exposure-history diversity represented was limited by few donors.

Sequenced: naive CD4+ T cells sorted from blood. Specified subset: CD45RA+ positively selected. The sequence came from a man younger than 45 in good health. V usage is TRBV9 and J usage is TRBJ1-2; D is ambiguous. The CDR3 is CASSDAGYAGYTF. CDR3 nucleotides: TGTGCCAGCAGCGACGCAGGTTACGCTGGCTACACCTTC.